Sequencing of this T cell receptor (beta chain) was carried out in a study of CD8+CD57+ T cells in acquired aplastic anemia. Study background: The DNA of sorted CD4+ and CD8+ cells averaged approximately 3.4 ug. Study-wide points: For CD8+ Simpson's diversity, patients and controls showed no significant difference.

CDR1 is SGHTA, CDR2 FQGNSA, per germline. The length of the CDR3 is 17 residues. V was shortened by 5 bases and J by 0 bases, with 17 bases between the two germline ends. As concerns this clonotype: Its matching antigen is unknown.

TCR beta VDJ and CDR3 were profiled, and genomic DNA was the template. TCRdb reanalysed the reads using MiXCR and keeps one entry per CDR3 protein. This table has 150,000 to 200,000 distinct CDR3 sequences, roughly 63% appearing once. This TCR was recovered from a human donor in good health. The source material was sorted CD4+, CD8+, or CD8+CD57+ T cells (not recorded which) from PBMCs. V is TRBV7-2 and J is TRBJ1-3, with D maybe TRBD1 (5 bases). CDR3 sequence (DNA): TGTGCCAGCAGCCCAAGACAGAAGATGTCCTCTGGAAACACCATATATTTT. Translation gives CASSPRQKMSSGNTIYF.